The rows below give T cell receptor beta chains drawn from one sample of a study of blood T cell repertoires in COVID-19. This table comes from immunoSEQ multiplex PCR, and its TCRdb copy is limited to in-frame clones, with some not included. The sample lists around 170,000 clones, about 88% seen once, with roughly 9% in the top ten. The sequencing sample was made of PBMCs or T cells enriched from blood (not recorded which). The receptor source for this set is a young woman who had recovered from COVID-19. The CDR3 runs from the conserved cysteine through the conserved F or W. A D gene is named only where the DNA matches it firmly. Only some rows state a clone size, as once, few, many or a class for expanded clones.

clone_size,v_call,j_call,d_call,cdr3_aa,cdr3_nt
NA,TRBV4-3,TRBJ2-3,TRBD2,CASSQEVAGGRYTQYF,TGCGCCAGCAGCCAAGAAGTAGCGGGGGGACGGTATACGCAGTATTTT
NA,TRBV3-1/TRBV3-2,TRBJ2-7,TRBD2,CASSQDYIAGAGEQYF,TGTGCCAGCAGCCAAGATTATATAGCGGGAGCGGGCGAGCAGTACTTC
once,TRBV7-9,TRBJ1-2,NA,CASSLGAGEAYTF,TGTGCCAGCAGCTTAGGGGCCGGGGAGGCCTACACCTTC
NA,TRBV20-1,TRBJ1-2,NA,CSATRGYGYTF,TGCAGTGCGACTCGTGGCTATGGCTACACCTTC
once,TRBV5-1,TRBJ1-2,NA,CASSLGKAGGYTF,TGCGCCAGCAGCTTAGGGAAGGCGGGTGGCTACACCTTC
few,TRBV28,TRBJ2-5,NA,CASSRSGYRKTQYF,TGTGCCAGCAGTCGTTCGGGGTATCGAAAGACCCAGTACTTC
NA,TRBV15,TRBJ2-1,NA,CATSRVGAVNEQFF,TGTGCCACCAGCAGAGTTGGAGCGGTCAATGAGCAGTTCTTC
NA,TRBV7-2,TRBJ1-3,TRBD1,CASTTTGTGNTIYF,TGTGCCAGCACCACGACAGGGACAGGAAACACCATATATTTT
NA,TRBV19,TRBJ2-7,TRBD2,CASSIGVAGSYEQYF,TGTGCCAGTAGTATAGGAGTAGCGGGGTCCTACGAGCAGTACTTC
NA,TRBV5-1,TRBJ1-1,NA,CASSFQDTMNTEAFF,TGCGCCAGCAGCTTCCAGGACACTATGAACACTGAAGCTTTCTTT
NA,TRBV25-1,TRBJ2-5,NA,CASSAGATGIKTQYF,TGTGCCAGCAGTGCCGGTGCGACAGGAATAAAGACCCAGTACTTC
NA,TRBV24-1,TRBJ1-5,NA,CATSDGGGLNNQPQHF,TGTGCCACCAGTGATGGGGGGGGGTTAAACAATCAGCCCCAGCATTTT
NA,TRBV28,TRBJ1-5,NA,CASSLSGYFQPQHF,TGTGCCAGCAGTTTGAGCGGTTATTTCCAGCCCCAGCATTTT
NA,TRBV2,TRBJ2-3,TRBD2,CASSPLAGGGDTQYF,TGTGCCAGCAGCCCGTTAGCGGGGGGTGGCGATACGCAGTATTTT
NA,TRBV5-1,TRBJ1-5,NA,CASSPGLGRGQPQHF,TGCGCCAGCAGCCCCGGGTTGGGGCGGGGACAGCCCCAGCATTTT
NA,TRBV5-4,TRBJ1-1,NA,CASRGGNTEAFF,TGTGCCAGCAGGGGGGGGAACACTGAAGCTTTCTTT
NA,TRBV7-2,TRBJ2-7,NA,CASSRRGYEQYF,TGTGCCAGCAGCCGCAGGGGATACGAGCAGTACTTC